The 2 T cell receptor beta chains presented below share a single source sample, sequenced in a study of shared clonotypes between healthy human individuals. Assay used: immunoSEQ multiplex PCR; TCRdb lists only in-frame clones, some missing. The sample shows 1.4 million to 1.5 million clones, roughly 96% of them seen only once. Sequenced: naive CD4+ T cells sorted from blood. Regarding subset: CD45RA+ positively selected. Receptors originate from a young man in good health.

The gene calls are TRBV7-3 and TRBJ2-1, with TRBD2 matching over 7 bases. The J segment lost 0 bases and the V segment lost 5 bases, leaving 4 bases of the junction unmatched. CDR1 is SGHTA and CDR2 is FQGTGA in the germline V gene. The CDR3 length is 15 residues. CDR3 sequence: CASSALADSYNEQFF. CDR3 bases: TGTGCCAGCAGCGCCCTAGCGGACTCCTACAATGAGCAGTTCTTC. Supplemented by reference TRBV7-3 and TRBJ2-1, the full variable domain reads GAGVSQTPSNKVTEKGKYVELRCDPISGHTALYWYRQSLGQGPEFLIYFQGTGAADDSGLPNDRFFAVRPEGSVSTLKIQRTERGDSAVYLCASSALADSYNEQFFGPGTRLTVL.

CDR3 residues: CASSRFGDRINQYF. The DNA for the CDR3 is TGTGCCAGTAGTAGATTTGGGGACAGGATAAACCAGTACTTC. The chain employs TRBV19 and TRBJ2-5; 8 bases line up with TRBD1. V trimming: 4 bases; J trimming: 10 bases; junction bases outside the gene matches: 11. Germline loops: CDR1 LNHDA, CDR2 SQIVND (reference sequence). The CDR3 sequence is 14 residues long.